This TCR beta chain derives from a study of PD-L1 blockade in urothelial cancer. Findings and limits, study-wide: Better progression-free and overall survival followed lower pretreatment blood clonality.

Germline assignment: CDR1 MNHNS and CDR2 SASEGT. J lost 0 bases, V lost 6 bases, and 1 base had no gene match. The CDR3 runs to 14 residues. Patients presented with locally advanced or metastatic urothelial carcinoma. With regard to this clone: What it recognizes is unknown.

Measured with immunoSEQ multiplex PCR; TCRdb has only the in-frame clones, and not every one. The table records tens of thousands of clones, about 83% of them present only once. The sequence was collected from a man in his 60s with urothelial cancer. The chain couples TRBV6-1 to TRBJ1-3; 8 bases are shared with TRBD1. Sequenced material: PBMCs, taken around atezolizumab (anti-PD-L1) treatment. The CDR3: CASRDRASGNTIYF. CDR3 in DNA: TGTGCCAGCAGGGACAGGGCCTCTGGAAACACCATATATTTT.